One and the same sample provided the 30 T cell receptor beta chains below, sequenced in a study of cytomegalovirus exposure and HLA in healthy donors. Measured with immunoSEQ multiplex PCR; TCRdb has only the in-frame clones, and not every one. Among 250,000 to 300,000 clones listed, around 89% were seen once. Sequenced material: PBMCs. The receptors here all came from a woman aged 18-29 years in good health and CMV-seronegative.

This chain uses TRBV7-6 with TRBJ1-6; 7 positions agree with TRBD1. The trim removed 1 base at V and 7 bases at J, leaving 1 base unmatched. Germline V lookup: CDR1 SGHVS, CDR2 FNYEAQ. The CDR3 is 14 residues long. CDR3 bases: TGTGCCAGCAGCTTAGAAGGGGGCAATTCACCCCTCCACTTT. Encoded protein: CASSLEGGNSPLHF.

The chain is built from TRBV5-1 and TRBJ2-3; D perhaps matches TRBD1 (6 bases). The CDR3 extends over 18 amino acids. Germline assignment: CDR1 SGHRS and CDR2 YFSETQ. V lost 5 bases, J lost 0 bases, and 22 bases lay in between. The CDR3 nucleotides are TGCGCCAGCAGTCCAGACTGGGGGTGGCAGGGGAGCACAGATACGCAGTATTTT. Translated, it gives CASSPDWGWQGSTDTQYF.

This clone was picked up a small number of times. The V call is TRBV4-3, the J call TRBJ1-6; 8 nucleotides match TRBD1. V shed 1 base, J shed 9 bases, and the junction held 8 bases outside the gene matches. CDR1 is LGHNA, CDR2 YSLEER, per germline. This CDR3 has 16 amino acids. CDR3: CASSQGTGQGSSPLHF. The CDR3 DNA reads TGCGCCAGCAGCCAAGGGACTGGACAGGGAAGTTCACCCCTCCACTTT.

The count of this clone is one. The junction does not match germline at one end; this may be a read error. J is TRBJ2-2 and V is TRBV29-1; 12 bases are a match to TRBD1. There are 15 residues in the CDR3. Germline loops: CDR1 SQVTM, CDR2 ANQGSEA. In nucleotides, the CDR3 is TGCAGCGTCCTGGGACAGGGGGCGAAAACCGGGGAGCTGTTTTTT. This translates into CSVLGQGAKTGELFF.

The V gene is TRBV5-1, the J gene TRBJ1-3; D not certain. Trimming cost V 0 bases and J 2 bases, with 6 bases left between them. This CDR3 region has 14 residues. CDR1 is SGHRS, CDR2 YFSETQ, per germline. The CDR3 DNA follows: TGCGCCAGCAGCTTGGGAGGGACTGGAAACACCATATATTTT. Residues: CASSLGGTGNTIYF.

This clone appeared a single time. In nucleotides, the CDR3 is TGTGCCAGCAGCTTTGATGACAGGGTCACCGGGGAGCTGTTTTTT. Protein: CASSFDDRVTGELFF. This chain connects TRBV5-8 to TRBJ2-2; TRBD1 matches at 7 bases. The germline CDR1 and CDR2 sequences are SGHTS and YDEGEE. The length of the CDR3 is 15 residues. The J segment lost 4 bases and the V segment lost 2 bases, leaving 5 bases of the junction unmatched.

This chain links TRBV7-9 with TRBJ1-2, with 10 bases lining up with TRBD1. With 2 bases clipped from V and 4 bases from J, the junction kept 4 bases outside the gene matches. CDR1 is SEHNR and CDR2 is FQNEAQ in the germline V gene (reference sequence). This CDR3 has 15 residues. The DNA for the CDR3 is TGTGCCAGCAGCTTATTGACAGGGGGCACCTATGGCTACACCTTC. As protein: CASSLLTGGTYGYTF.

V is TRBV4-1 and J is TRBJ2-1, with 7 nucleotides matching TRBD1. V shed 4 bases and J 7 bases; nucleotides not matched to a gene: 4. CDR1 and CDR2 from the germline V gene are MGHRA and YSYEKL. CDR3 length equals 13 residues. This chain's CDR3 is CASSLNRGNEQFF. The CDR3 DNA sequence: TGCGCCAGCAGCCTCAACAGGGGTAATGAGCAGTTCTTC.

The rearrangement uses TRBV19 and TRBJ1-5; 7 bases agree with TRBD1. This CDR3 region has 14 residues. Germline V lookup: CDR1 LNHDA, CDR2 SQIVND (reference sequence). J was trimmed by 6 bases and V by 1 base; bases with no gene match: 3. The CDR3 region is CASSIGGGSQPQHF. CDR3 bases: TGTGCCAGTAGTATAGGAGGGGGCAGTCAGCCCCAGCATTTT. The full variable domain, in which reference TRBV19 and TRBJ1-5 provide the parts outside the CDR3, is DGGITQSPKYLFRKEGQNVTLSCEQNLNHDAMYWYRQDPGQGLRLIYYSQIVNDFQKGDIAEGYSVSREKKESFPLTVTSAQKNPTAFYLCASSIGGGSQPQHFGDGTRLSIL.

The V gene is TRBV7-9, the J gene TRBJ1-1; D remains unclear. Germline loops: CDR1 SEHNR, CDR2 FQNEAQ (reference sequence). The CDR3 is 15 residues long. V lost 1 base and J 1 base, leaving 10 bases between the germline ends. CDR3 protein: CASSLDSGPNTEAFF. CDR3 bases: TGTGCCAGCAGCTTAGATTCGGGTCCGAACACTGAAGCTTTCTTT.

The genes are TRBV19 and TRBJ1-2, with TRBD1 as a possible D gene (6 bases). The length of the CDR3 is 17 residues. CDR1 LNHDA and CDR2 SQIVND come from the germline V gene (reference sequence). The ends were cut back, 6 bases at V and 0 bases at J, with 20 bases in the middle. The CDR3, as DNA: TGTGCCAGTAGCCTATACTCCCCAGGGGCAGCTAACTATGGCTACACCTTC. Protein: CASSLYSPGAANYGYTF.

V usage is TRBV6-5 and J usage is TRBJ1-5, with unresolved D. Germline V CDR1 and CDR2: MNHEY, SVGAGI. Trimming removed 5 bases from V and 7 bases from J, with 12 bases in between. The CDR3 is 13 amino acids. DNA of the CDR3: TGTGCCAGCAGTGAAGAGGTTCGACAGCCCCAGCATTTT. Translating it yields CASSEEVRQPQHF.

The chain is built from TRBV5-4 and TRBJ2-1, with TRBD2 identical over 7 bases. Germline CDR1 and CDR2: SGHNT and YYREEE (reference sequence). The length of the CDR3 is 13 residues. The trim removed 5 bases at V and 7 bases at J, leaving 6 bases unmatched. The CDR3 loop is CASSFGGGNEQFF. The CDR3 DNA sequence: TGTGCCAGCAGTTTCGGCGGGGGTAATGAGCAGTTCTTC.

The chain carries TRBV28 and TRBJ1-2, with a weak D call TRBD1 (5 bases). The CDR3 is made up of 16 amino acids. Trimming left V 3 bases short and J 5 bases short, with 19 bases between. Per the germline V gene, CDR1 is MDHEN and CDR2 is SYDVKM. The CDR3 region is CASSLEGSAWNYGYTF. Here the CDR3 DNA reads TGTGCCAGCAGTTTGGAGGGGTCCGCGTGGAATTATGGCTACACCTTC.

Worth noting for this clone: This sample includes further DNA sequences coding for the same CDR3. The V gene is TRBV7-9, the J gene TRBJ2-7; D is possibly TRBD2 (5 bases). Trimming removed 1 base at V and 0 bases at J, with 7 bases between. The CDR3 has 14 amino acids. Germline lookup yields CDR1 SEHNR and CDR2 FQNEAQ (reference sequence). CDR3 residues: CASSLVGSSYEQYF. CDR3 in DNA: TGTGCCAGCAGCTTAGTAGGGAGCTCCTACGAGCAGTACTTC. Full variable domain (missing parts from reference TRBV7-9 and TRBJ2-7): DTGVSQNPRHKITKRGQNVTFRCDPISEHNRLYWYRQTLGQGPEFLTYFQNEAQLEKSRLLSDRFSAERPKGSFSTLEIQRTEQGDSAMYLCASSLVGSSYEQYFGPGTRLTVT.

Worth noting for this clone: One end of the junction does not line up with germline, which may come from a read error. This sequence joins TRBV6-1 and TRBJ2-1; TRBD1 might be the D (6 bases). Germline V CDR1 and CDR2: MNHNS, SASEGT. The CDR3 has 15 amino acids. The CDR3 DNA sequence: TGTGCCGGCAGTGAACCCAGGGGCATGAACAATGAGCAGTTCTTC. Its translation: CAGSEPRGMNNEQFF.

This chain uses TRBV13 with TRBJ1-4; TRBD1 might be the D (5 bases). This CDR3 region has 15 residues. Germline lookup yields CDR1 PRHDT and CDR2 FYEKMQ (reference sequence). Trimming shortened V by 3 bases and J by 7 bases, and 15 bases separated the two germline ends. CDR3 sequence (DNA): TGTGCCAGCAGCTTTACGGGGGATAATTTTGAAAAACTGTTTTTT. As protein: CASSFTGDNFEKLFF.

Sample share makes this clone medium-sized. The V and J genes are TRBV27 and TRBJ1-1, with a possible D match to TRBD1 (5 bases). The germline CDR1 and CDR2 sequences are MNHEY and SMNVEV (reference sequence). The length of the CDR3 is 13 residues. Trimming took off 5 bases at V and 4 bases at J, with 11 bases between the two ends. The CDR3 loop reads CASSLGVATEAFF. The CDR3 DNA sequence: TGTGCCAGCAGTCTAGGGGTAGCCACTGAAGCTTTCTTT.

J is TRBJ1-5 and V is TRBV28, with D unclear. The CDR3 consists of 16 residues. In germline, CDR1 is MDHEN, CDR2 SYDVKM. The V end was cut by 6 bases, the J end by 7 bases, with 22 bases between. In DNA form, the CDR3 reads TGTGCCAGCAGATTTCTCGGGAGCCAACCAACGCAGCCCCAGCATTTT. Protein: CASRFLGSQPTQPQHF.

The chain employs TRBV4-1 and TRBJ1-1; no reliable D call. Germline CDR1 reads MGHRA; CDR2 reads YSYEKL. The CDR3 has 18 amino acids. V lost 4 bases, J lost 4 bases, and 25 bases lay in between. Here the CDR3 reads CASSPIKGTRLAITEAFF. The DNA for the CDR3 is TGCGCCAGCAGCCCCATTAAAGGTACTAGGTTGGCGATCACTGAAGCTTTCTTT.

This chain uses TRBV28 with TRBJ2-5, with a tentative D call TRBD2 (6 bases). V gave up 3 bases and J gave up 7 bases, with 6 bases separating them. Germline CDR1 MDHEN, CDR2 SYDVKM. The CDR3 runs 11 residues. The CDR3 coding sequence is TGTGCCAGCAGTTTGGGGGGGACCCAGTACTTC. Translation gives CASSLGGTQYF.

Points on this clone: At the DNA level, this CDR3 is encoded by other sequences in the same sample as well. The rearrangement links TRBV27 to TRBJ2-3, with a possible D match to TRBD1 (6 bases). The CDR3 has 16 amino acids. Germline V gives CDR1 MNHEY, CDR2 SMNVEV (reference sequence). V lost 0 bases and J 2 bases, leaving 12 bases between the germline ends. The CDR3 DNA reads TGTGCCAGCAGTTTATCGGTCAGGGGATCCACAGATACGCAGTATTTT. It yields the protein CASSLSVRGSTDTQYF.

On this clone itself: Within the sample, other DNA sequences also encode this same CDR3. The J gene is TRBJ1-3, the V gene TRBV7-2, with TRBD1 identical over 7 bases. Germline lookup yields CDR1 SGHTA and CDR2 FQGNSA. J was trimmed by 4 bases and V by 3 bases; bases with no gene match: 6. The CDR3 runs to 15 residues. This CDR3 reads CASSLETGSGNTIYF. CDR3 DNA sequence: TGTGCCAGCAGCTTGGAGACAGGGTCCGGAAACACCATATATTTT.

The chain carries TRBV23-1 and TRBJ1-4; maybe TRBD1 (5 bases). TRBV23-1 falls under the ORF class, with uncertain function. CDR3 length equals 15 residues. Trimming took 4 bases from V and 5 from J, leaving 14 bases between them. CDR3 DNA: TGCGCCAGCAGTCCGCGACAGTTGGGAAATGAAAAACTGTTTTTT. Its translation is CASSPRQLGNEKLFF.

V usage is TRBV4-1 and J usage is TRBJ1-6; no clear D. CDR1 MGHRA and CDR2 YSYEKL come from the germline V gene. Trimming left V 0 bases short and J 0 bases short, with 3 bases between. The CDR3 is 15 amino acids. CDR3 bases: TGCGCCAGCAGCCAAGAGAGCTCCTATAATTCACCCCTCCACTTT. This translates into CASSQESSYNSPLHF.

The V and J genes are TRBV7-8 and TRBJ2-1, with TRBD2 matching over 14 bases. The length of the CDR3 is 16 residues. Germline values: CDR1 SGHVS, CDR2 FQNEAQ. V was pared by 4 bases and J by 6 bases, with 5 bases of the junction left unmatched. CDR3: CASSSRLAGGPNEQFF. The DNA for the CDR3 is TGTGCCAGCAGCTCTAGACTAGCGGGGGGGCCCAATGAGCAGTTCTTC. The variable domain in full, completed from reference TRBV7-8 and TRBJ2-1, reads GAGVSQSPRYKVAKRGQDVALRCDPISGHVSLFWYQQALGQGPEFLTYFQNEAQLDKSGLPSDRFFAERPEGSVSTLKIQRTQQEDSAVYLCASSSRLAGGPNEQFFGPGTRLTVL.

The chain uses TRBV5-4 and TRBJ2-1, with no clear D. Germline V gives CDR1 SGHNT, CDR2 YYREEE (reference sequence). The CDR3 extends over 15 amino acids. V was clipped by 0 bases and J by 0 bases, with 7 bases between them. The CDR3 bases are TGTGCCAGCAGCTTGGCCAGGAACTCCTACAATGAGCAGTTCTTC. Translated: CASSLARNSYNEQFF.

This chain connects TRBV30 to TRBJ1-6, with 9 positions matching TRBD1. There are 16 residues in the CDR3. Trimming at V came to 7 bases and at J to 7 bases, leaving 14 bases not matched to a gene. The germline V gene has CDR1 GTSNPN and CDR2 SVGIG (reference sequence). The CDR3 DNA follows: TGTGCCTCCGGGACAGGGCTTCTCGGCCCCAATTCACCCCTCCACTTT. This sequence encodes CASGTGLLGPNSPLHF.

CDR3 coding DNA: TGTGCCAGCAGCCCCTGCGGACAGGGGTACGAGCAGTACGTC. This translates into CASSPCGQGYEQYV. The chain is built from TRBV12-1 and TRBJ2-7; the listed D gene, TRBD1, was not tested against the DNA. TRBV12-1 has pseudogene status. The CDR3 has 14 residues.

The J gene is TRBJ2-1, the V gene TRBV28, with D hard to call. This CDR3 spans 14 amino acids. Germline V lookup: CDR1 MDHEN, CDR2 SYDVKM. V was trimmed by 5 bases and J by 6 bases, leaving 14 bases between them. CDR3 sequence reads: CASSPPPPGNEQFF. Here the CDR3 DNA reads TGTGCCAGCAGTCCACCCCCACCGGGCAATGAGCAGTTCTTC.